This entry is about one TCR beta chain. This clonotype showed up just once. Its specific antigen is unknown. These data belong to a study of alternative splicing in chronic myeloid leukemia remission (dated by TCRdb to the early 2020s). Describing the broader study: RNA sequencing was used to profile peripheral blood obtained from chronic-phase CML patients at diagnosis and at remission, and the resulting profiles were compared with those of healthy donors. The RESIST (imatinib), ENESTxtnd (nilotinib) and PINNACLE (nilotinib plus pegylated interferon) trials supplied nine diagnostic specimens along with matched remission specimens. Total leukocytes from peripheral blood collected in EDTA were used as the trial diagnostic specimens. The French Persistem study contributed nine CML samples, of which seven were diagnostic and two were matched remission samples. For diagnosis, remission and control samples alike, total RNA was extracted from peripheral blood mononuclear cells using Trizol. Median ages of around 55 years at diagnosis, under 60 at remission and about 37 for healthy controls were recorded. In terms of female/male counts, the diagnosis samples were 11/5, the remission samples were 8/3 and the controls were 2/4.

CDR1 and CDR2, looked up from the germline V gene, are MNHEY and SVGAGI. Taken from cysteine to phenylalanine, the CDR3 has 17 residues. No DNA is recorded. Library method: bulk RNA-seq. The TruSeq Stranded RNA sample prep kit was used to generate libraries of poly-A-enriched mRNA from an input of approximately 1 ug total RNA. Paired-end sequencing was performed on a HiSeq 2500, with each sample sequenced in triplicate. Each mate in the RNA-seq data had a read length of 125 nucleotides. Turning to the authors' computational methods: Reads were trimmed and aligned to hg38 using STAR v2.7, and quality control was done with FASTQC, RSeQC and multiqc. Salmon 0.14.1 was used to quantify gene expression levels as transcripts per million (TPM). The results of principal component analysis suggested that neither trial, library batch, sequencing batch, treatment regimen nor sex drove the transcriptomic profiles. Through TCRdb reprocessing, the reads give one entry per CDR3 protein sequence; DNA is omitted. TCRdb, not the authors, supplied the V and J calls. In all, the sample holds fewer than 750 distinct CDR3 sequences, and 95% to 98% of those were seen once. The leading ten clones occupy roughly 4% of the sample.

Interpreted using the paper, the time point label stands for: chronic-phase CML before TKI therapy (screening/day 1). Roughly 15 CML patients were included in the patient cohort, and matched post-remission samples were retrieved for a subset of these patients. General conclusions and limits of the study: Blood cell composition differed strongly depending on the timepoint, moving from an enrichment of myeloid progenitors at diagnosis to an enrichment of mature lymphoid cells at remission. At remission, blood cell composition was reshaped to resemble that of the lymphoid cell-enriched normal controls.

Sample: PBMCs or total blood leukocytes (not recorded which), taken at diagnosis. The rearranged chain carries TRBV6-5 and TRBJ1-4. This receptor was taken from an adult with chronic myeloid leukemia. The CDR3 reads as follows: CASSYPEVGPTNEKLFF.